This T cell receptor beta chain was recorded in a study of vaccination effects on CD4 cells after COVID-19 (dated by TCRdb to between 2021 and 2024). In terms of the full investigation: In the ViraFEST assay, PBMC were stimulated with viral peptide pools, and antigen-specific CD4+ T cell clonotypes were then identified by expansion using TCR sequencing. SARS-CoV-2 spike-specific CD4+ TCR repertoires were compared before and after mRNA vaccination in COVID-19 convalescent patients and in infection-naive vaccine recipients. Post-vaccine samples across the study were collected a median of 72 days after the second dose, with a range of 14 to 241. After vaccination, three convalescent patients were sampled both early (day +14) and late (day +241, +227, +161 respectively). Some 2.2 million PBMC per well were cultured in IMDM with roughly 5% human AB serum, 9 to 10 IU/ml IL-2 and gentamicin, plus 10 ug/ml peptides. A total of ten to eleven COVID-19 convalescent patients and a handful of SARS-CoV-2-naive healthy vaccine recipients were included in the full study. The Oncomine TCR Beta short-read assay on an Illumina iSeq 100 was used to sequence cultures from other donors in the study. Broad study findings and their caveats: Among convalescent patients, the spike-reactive repertoire after vaccination was made up mainly of new vaccine-induced clones that were largely distinct from the clones induced by infection. Both infection-induced and vaccine-induced clones contracted markedly at late post-vaccination timepoints, which is consistent with waning T cell responses. The study was limited by a small number of convalescent patients, and early post-infection timepoints were lacking.

After about 9 days of culture, CD4+ T cells were isolated with the EasySep CD4+ T cell isolation kit. Convalescent patients had PCR-confirmed SARS-CoV-2 infection between March and December 2020, before Alpha, Beta and Delta variants emerged in the United States. Each participant received two doses of an mRNA SARS-CoV-2 vaccine, either BNT162b2 or mRNA-1273. Half of the culture medium was replaced with fresh IL-2-containing medium on days 3 and 7. Each peptide stimulation condition was cultured in triplicate wells unless otherwise noted. PBMC were separated from whole blood using Ficoll-Paque Plus gradient centrifugation and were then either cryopreserved at -140C or used fresh. Genomic DNA was extracted from cultured CD4+ T cells with the QIAamp micro DNA kit. Its CDR3 holds 13 amino acids, cysteine through phenylalanine. Of the read, only the CDR3 DNA is kept; its 39 bases are in frame from base 1. The V and J ends are trimmed by 5 bases and 8 bases, leaving 15 bases between them. CDR1 and CDR2, per the germline V gene, are SGHTA and FQGNSA.

In the case of this clone: Its antigen remains unidentified. Within one base of it there is no much larger clone, and no base qualities were kept.

Libraries were constructed by the immunoSEQ multiplex PCR assay. DNA from the cultured, isolated CD4+ T cells was subjected to TCR beta CDR3 sequencing. Per the original workflow: Non-productive TCR sequences were removed and reads were trimmed to the CDR3 region, keeping CDR3s of at least 7 amino acids. Antigen-specific clonotypes were identified using the MANAFEST web app by comparison of expansion in peptide wells against reference cultures. To be called positive, a clone needed expansion at FDR<0.05 compared with the reference and with all other wells, an odds ratio greater than 5, and a frequency greater than 0.1% in two replicate wells. A clonotype was called cross-reactive if it was significantly expanded both in SARS-CoV-2 spike wells and in at least one common cold coronavirus spike condition. CDR3 similarity was assessed by Levenshtein distance using the stringdist R package, and unrooted trees were constructed with ape in R 3.6.1. Drawn from immuneACCESS, this table holds only the in-frame rearrangements with V and J called that TCRdb kept. Clones are partly lost; checked studies trace under half to an unresolved V gene and leave the rest unexplained. That table is the source of V, J and clone size, and D and trimming were worked out from the DNA. The sample table lists 30,000 to 35,000 clones, around 79% of them with a count of one. The ten largest clones add up to around 6.6% of the sample.

The specimen comprised CD4+ T cells from PBMCs cultured without peptide, sampled after COVID-19 vaccination. The rearrangement joined TRBV7-2 to TRBJ1-2, with TRBD1 tentatively as D gene (5 bases match). The receptor's source is a human donor who had a prior SARS-CoV-2 infection. The CDR3 sequence is CASSQSAGGGYTF. The DNA sequence is given as TGTGCCAGCAGCCAATCGGCGGGGGGGGGCTACACCTTC.